This TCR beta chain was recorded in a study of T cells in Graves' hyperthyroidism and ophthalmopathy. Study background: It was at initial diagnosis, before any treatment, that peripheral blood was collected. Study observations and caveats: Ophthalmopathy stood apart from stable hyperthyroidism in a 13 V-J model. With a median lead of approximately 6 months before onset, the model predicted ophthalmopathy.

This clonotype was seen a handful of times. Antigen specificity is unknown. There were TCR beta CDR3 regions amplified from RNA transcripts. Using the HTBI primer set, a first-round RT-PCR was run on the TCR CDR3. TCRdb re-analysed the multiplex PCR reads in MiXCR, keeping a single row per CDR3 protein. The sample consists of some 300,000 distinct CDR3 sequences, approximately 18% of them appearing once. The material sequenced was blood. The sequence was obtained from a man aged 45 to 65 with Graves' ophthalmopathy.

The DNA for the CDR3 is TGTGCCAGCAGCCAAGGACTAGGCACAGATACGCAGTATTTT. As protein: CASSQGLGTDTQYF. The gene calls are TRBV3-1 and TRBJ2-3, with D possibly TRBD2 on 6 matching bases. The germline V gene has CDR1 LGHDT and CDR2 YNNKEL (reference sequence). The CDR3 runs 14 residues. Trimming stripped 1 base from V and 1 base from J, with 6 bases between.